This T cell receptor (beta chain) originates from a study of T cell repertoires in cytomegalovirus infection (dated by TCRdb to the late 2010s). For the wider study: The HLA type of each donor mattered for the analysis, because public TCR beta signatures pointed to carriage of CMV infection along with the matching HLA type.

The CDR1 and CDR2 encoded by the germline V gene are SGHTA and FQGNSA. Measured from the cysteine to the phenylalanine, the CDR3 is 15 residues long. Only CDR3 DNA remains: 45 bases, in frame from the first base. V and J lose 1 base and 6 bases, and a span of 13 bases separates them. What the work shows at the level of the full study, not this receptor alone: Carriers of CMV infection plus the relevant HLA type were discriminated by the cumulative frequency of public TCR beta family members in the study cohort and in an independent roughly 370-donor cohort. The ex vivo response was dominated by HLA-C-restricted CMV-specific TCR beta clonotypes, which also provided the single most frequent clonotype in two of eight donors.

TCRdb names Illumina HiSeq 1500 as the instrument used. The public sequencing data were trimmed at Q25 with fastp and processed into clonotypes with MiXCR by TCRdb, which kept only in-frame beta chains. Every entry covers one CDR3 protein and lists the most common genes and DNA from its rows. A total of more than 75,000 distinct CDR3 sequences appear in this sample, 3.5% to 4.5% of them only once. The ten largest clones represent under 6% of the sample. Concerning this clonotype: This clone's antigen is unknown. Base qualities were left out, and no much larger clone turns up one base away.

Sequencing was done on a sample of PBMCs. The receptor comes from a human donor in good health (CMV status not recorded). Some clones in this sample may be carry-over from other donors' samples. The receptor chain draws on TRBV7-2 and TRBJ2-1; the D gene is possibly TRBD2, with 6 bases matching. The DNA sequence follows: TGTGCCAGCAGCTTAGGACTAGTAGGCCCCAATGAGCAGTTCTTC. It translates to CASSLGLVGPNEQFF.